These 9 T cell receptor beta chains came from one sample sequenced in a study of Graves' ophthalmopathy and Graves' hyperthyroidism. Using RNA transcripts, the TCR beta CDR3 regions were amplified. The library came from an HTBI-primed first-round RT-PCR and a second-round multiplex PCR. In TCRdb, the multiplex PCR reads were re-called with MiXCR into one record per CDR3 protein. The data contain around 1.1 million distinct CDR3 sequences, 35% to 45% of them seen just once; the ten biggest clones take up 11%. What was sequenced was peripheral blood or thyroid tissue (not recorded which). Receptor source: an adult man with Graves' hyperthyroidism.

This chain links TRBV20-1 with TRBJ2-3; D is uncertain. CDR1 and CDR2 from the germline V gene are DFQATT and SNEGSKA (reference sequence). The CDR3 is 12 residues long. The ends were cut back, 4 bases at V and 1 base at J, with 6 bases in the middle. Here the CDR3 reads CSAIAGTDTQYF. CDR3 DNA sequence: TGCAGTGCTATAGCCGGCACAGATACGCAGTATTTT.

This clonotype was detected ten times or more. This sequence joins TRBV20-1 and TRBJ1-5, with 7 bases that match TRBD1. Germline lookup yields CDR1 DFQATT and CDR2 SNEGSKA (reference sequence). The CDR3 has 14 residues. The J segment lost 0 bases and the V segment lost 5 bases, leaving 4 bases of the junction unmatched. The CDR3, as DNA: TGCAGTGCTGGGGGACAGCTTAGCAATCAGCCCCAGCATTTT. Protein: CSAGGQLSNQPQHF.

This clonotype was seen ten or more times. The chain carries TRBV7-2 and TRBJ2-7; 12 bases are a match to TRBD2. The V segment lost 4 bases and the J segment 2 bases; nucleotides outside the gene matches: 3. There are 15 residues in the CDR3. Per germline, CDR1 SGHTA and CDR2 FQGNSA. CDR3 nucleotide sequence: TGTGCCAGCAGCTACCTAGCGGGAGGGACCTACGAGCAGTACTTC. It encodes CASSYLAGGTYEQYF.

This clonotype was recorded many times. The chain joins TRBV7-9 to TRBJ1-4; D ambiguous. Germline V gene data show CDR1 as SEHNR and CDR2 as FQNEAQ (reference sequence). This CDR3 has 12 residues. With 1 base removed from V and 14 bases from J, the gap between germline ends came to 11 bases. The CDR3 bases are TGTGCCAGCAGCTTAGTTCCCCCGCTTCTGTTTTTT. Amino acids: CASSLVPPLLFF.

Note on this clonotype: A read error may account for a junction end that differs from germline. Here the CDR3 DNA reads TGTGCCAGCAGCCGACTCGGGGGACAGGGATATCATCAGCCCCAGCATTTT. Protein product: CASSRLGGQGYHQPQHF. This chain joins TRBV5-1 and TRBJ1-5, with 9 nucleotides matching TRBD1. Per the germline V gene, CDR1 is SGHRS and CDR2 is YFSETQ. The CDR3 extends over 17 amino acids. Full variable domain (outside the CDR3, taken from reference TRBV5-1 and TRBJ1-5): KAGVTQTPRYLIKTRGQQVTLSCSPISGHRSVSWYQQTPGQGLQFLFEYFSETQRNKGNFPGRFSGRQFSNSRSEMNVSTLELGDSALYLCASSRLGGQGYHQPQHFGDGTRLSIL.

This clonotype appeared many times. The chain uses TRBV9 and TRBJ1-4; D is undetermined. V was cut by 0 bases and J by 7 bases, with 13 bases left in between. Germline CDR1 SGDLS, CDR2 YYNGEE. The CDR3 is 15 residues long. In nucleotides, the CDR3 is TGTGCCAGCAGCGTAGGCGGCCAGAGCGGTGAAAAACTGTTTTTT. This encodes CASSVGGQSGEKLFF.

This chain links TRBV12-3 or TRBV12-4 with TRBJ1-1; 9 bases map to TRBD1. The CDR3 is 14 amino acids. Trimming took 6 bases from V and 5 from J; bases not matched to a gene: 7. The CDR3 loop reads CASRLNRGRTEAFF. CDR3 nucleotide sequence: TGTGCCAGCAGATTAAACAGGGGGCGAACTGAAGCTTTCTTT.

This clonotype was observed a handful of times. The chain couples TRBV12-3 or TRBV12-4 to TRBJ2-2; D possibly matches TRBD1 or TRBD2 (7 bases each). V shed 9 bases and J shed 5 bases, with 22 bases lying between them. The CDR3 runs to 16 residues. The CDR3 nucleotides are TGTGCCAGTTTAAAGTCTTGGGGGGGACAGACCGGGGAGCTGTTTTTT. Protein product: CASLKSWGGQTGELFF.

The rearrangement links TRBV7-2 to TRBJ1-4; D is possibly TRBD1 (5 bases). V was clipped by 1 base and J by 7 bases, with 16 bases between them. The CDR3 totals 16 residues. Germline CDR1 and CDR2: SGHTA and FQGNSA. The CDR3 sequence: CASSLGAGMSTEKLFF. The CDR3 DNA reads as TGTGCCAGCAGCTTAGGCGCAGGGATGAGCACTGAAAAACTGTTTTTT.